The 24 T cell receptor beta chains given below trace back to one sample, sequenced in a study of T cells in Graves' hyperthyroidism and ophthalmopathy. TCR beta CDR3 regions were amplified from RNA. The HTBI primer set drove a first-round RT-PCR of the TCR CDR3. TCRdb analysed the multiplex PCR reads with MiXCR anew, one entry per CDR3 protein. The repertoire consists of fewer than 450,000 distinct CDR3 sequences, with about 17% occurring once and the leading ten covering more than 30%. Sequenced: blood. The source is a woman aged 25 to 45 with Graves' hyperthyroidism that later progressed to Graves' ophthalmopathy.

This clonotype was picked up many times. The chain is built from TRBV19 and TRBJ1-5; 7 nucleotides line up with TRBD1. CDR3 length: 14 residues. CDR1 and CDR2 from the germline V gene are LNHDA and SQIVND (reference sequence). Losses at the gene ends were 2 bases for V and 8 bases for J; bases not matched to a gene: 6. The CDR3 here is CASSIWDSREPQHF. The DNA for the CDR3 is TGTGCCAGTAGTATATGGGACAGCCGGGAGCCCCAGCATTTT. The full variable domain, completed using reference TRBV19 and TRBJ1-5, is DGGITQSPKYLFRKEGQNVTLSCEQNLNHDAMYWYRQDPGQGLRLIYYSQIVNDFQKGDIAEGYSVSREKKESFPLTVTSAQKNPTAFYLCASSIWDSREPQHFGDGTRLSIL.

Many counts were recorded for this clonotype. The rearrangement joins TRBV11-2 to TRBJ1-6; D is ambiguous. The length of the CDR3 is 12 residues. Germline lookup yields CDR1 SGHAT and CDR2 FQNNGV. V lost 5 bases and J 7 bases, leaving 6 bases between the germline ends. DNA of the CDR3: TGTGCCAGCAGCCTGGGGAATTCACCCCTCCACTTT. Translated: CASSLGNSPLHF. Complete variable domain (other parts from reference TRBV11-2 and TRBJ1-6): EAGVAQSPRYKIIEKRQSVAFWCNPISGHATLYWYQQILGQGPKLLIQFQNNGVVDDSQLPKDRFSAERLKGVDSTLKIQPAKLEDSAVYLCASSLGNSPLHFGNGTRLTVT.

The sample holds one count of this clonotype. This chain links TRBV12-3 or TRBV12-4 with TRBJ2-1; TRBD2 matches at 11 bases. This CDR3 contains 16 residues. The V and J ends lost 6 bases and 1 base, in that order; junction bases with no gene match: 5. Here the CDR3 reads CASRAGTSGSYNEQFF. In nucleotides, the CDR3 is TGTGCCAGCAGAGCCGGGACTAGCGGATCCTACAATGAGCAGTTCTTC.

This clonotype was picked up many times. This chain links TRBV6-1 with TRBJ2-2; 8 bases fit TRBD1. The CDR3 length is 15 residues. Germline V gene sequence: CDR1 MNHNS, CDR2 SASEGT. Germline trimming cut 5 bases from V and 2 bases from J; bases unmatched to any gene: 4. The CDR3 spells CASSPGQDNTGELFF. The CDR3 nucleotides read TGTGCCAGCAGTCCGGGACAGGACAACACCGGGGAGCTGTTTTTT.

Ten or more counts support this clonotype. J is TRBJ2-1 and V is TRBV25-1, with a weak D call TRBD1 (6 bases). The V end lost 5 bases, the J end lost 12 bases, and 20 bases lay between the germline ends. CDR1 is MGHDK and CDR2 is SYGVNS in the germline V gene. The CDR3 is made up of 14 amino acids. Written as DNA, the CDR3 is TGTGCCAGCAGTCCTCCACTCAGGGACACGGGGCAGTTCTTC. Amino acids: CASSPPLRDTGQFF.

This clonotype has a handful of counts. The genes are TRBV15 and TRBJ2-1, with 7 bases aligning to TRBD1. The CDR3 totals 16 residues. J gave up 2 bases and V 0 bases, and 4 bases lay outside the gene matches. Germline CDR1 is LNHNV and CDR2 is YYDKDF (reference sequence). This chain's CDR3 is CATSRDPGTAYNEQFF. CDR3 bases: TGTGCCACCAGCAGAGACCCCGGGACAGCCTACAATGAGCAGTTCTTC.

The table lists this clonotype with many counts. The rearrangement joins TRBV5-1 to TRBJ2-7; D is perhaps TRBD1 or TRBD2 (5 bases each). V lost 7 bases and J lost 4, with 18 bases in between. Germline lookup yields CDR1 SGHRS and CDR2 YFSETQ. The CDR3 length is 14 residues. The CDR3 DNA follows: TGCGCCAGCGGCCTTGGTGGCAGGGAGTACGAGCAGTACTTC. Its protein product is CASGLGGREYEQYF.

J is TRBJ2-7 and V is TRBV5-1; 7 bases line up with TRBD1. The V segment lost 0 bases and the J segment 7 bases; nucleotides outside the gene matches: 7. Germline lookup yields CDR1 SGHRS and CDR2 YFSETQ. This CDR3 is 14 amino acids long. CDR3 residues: CASSLGQGLDEQYF. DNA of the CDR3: TGCGCCAGCAGCTTGGGACAGGGTCTCGATGAGCAGTACTTC.

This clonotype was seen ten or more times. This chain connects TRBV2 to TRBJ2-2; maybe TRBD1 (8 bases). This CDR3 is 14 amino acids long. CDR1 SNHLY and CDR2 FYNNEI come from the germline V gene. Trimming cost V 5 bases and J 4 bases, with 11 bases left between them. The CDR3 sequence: CASSNRGGTGELFF. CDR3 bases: TGTGCCAGCAGTAACAGGGGGGGCACCGGGGAGCTGTTTTTT.

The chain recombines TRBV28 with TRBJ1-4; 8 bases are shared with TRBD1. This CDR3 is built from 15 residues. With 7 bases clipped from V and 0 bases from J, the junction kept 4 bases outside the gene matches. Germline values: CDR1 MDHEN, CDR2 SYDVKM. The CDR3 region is CASNTGGSTNEKLFF. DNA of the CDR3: TGTGCCAGCAATACAGGGGGATCAACTAATGAAAAACTGTTTTTT.

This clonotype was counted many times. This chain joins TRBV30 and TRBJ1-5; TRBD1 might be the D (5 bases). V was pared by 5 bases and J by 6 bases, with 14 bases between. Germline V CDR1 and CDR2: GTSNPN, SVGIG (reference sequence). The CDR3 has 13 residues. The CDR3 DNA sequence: TGTGCCTGGGGGATAGGGGTTGGTCAGCCCCAGCATTTT. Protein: CAWGIGVGQPQHF. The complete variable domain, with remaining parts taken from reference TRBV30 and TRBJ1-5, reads SQTIHQWPATLVQPVGSPLSLECTVEGTSNPNLYWYRQAAGRGLQLLFYSVGIGQISSEVPQNLSASRPQDRQFILSSKKLLLSDSGFYLCAWGIGVGQPQHFGDGTRLSIL.

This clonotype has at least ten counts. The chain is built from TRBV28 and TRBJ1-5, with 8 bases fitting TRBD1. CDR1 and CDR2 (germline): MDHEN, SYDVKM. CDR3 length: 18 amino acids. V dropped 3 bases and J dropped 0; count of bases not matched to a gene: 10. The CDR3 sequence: CASSFLIGTGLSNQPQHF. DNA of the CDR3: TGTGCCAGCAGTTTCCTTATTGGGACAGGCCTTAGCAATCAGCCCCAGCATTTT.

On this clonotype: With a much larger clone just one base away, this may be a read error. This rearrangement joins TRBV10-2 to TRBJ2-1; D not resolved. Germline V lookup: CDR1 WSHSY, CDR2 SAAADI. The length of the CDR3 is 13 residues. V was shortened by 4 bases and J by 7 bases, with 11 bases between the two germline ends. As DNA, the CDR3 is TGCGCCAGCAGTGTGAAGAGGTTTAATGAGCAGTTCTTC. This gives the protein CASSVKRFNEQFF.

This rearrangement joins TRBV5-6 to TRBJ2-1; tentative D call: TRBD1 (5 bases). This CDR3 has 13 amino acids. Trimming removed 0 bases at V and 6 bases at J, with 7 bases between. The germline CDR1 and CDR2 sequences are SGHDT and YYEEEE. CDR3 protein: CASSLGQTNEQFF. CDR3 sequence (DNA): TGTGCCAGCAGCTTGGGACAGACCAATGAGCAGTTCTTC.

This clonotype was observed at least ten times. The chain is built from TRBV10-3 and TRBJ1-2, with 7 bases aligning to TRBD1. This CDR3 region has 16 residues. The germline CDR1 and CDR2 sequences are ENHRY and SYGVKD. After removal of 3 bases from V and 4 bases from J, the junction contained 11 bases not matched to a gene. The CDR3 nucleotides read TGTGCCATCAGTGACAGGGGGGATACAGCTGGCTATGGCTACACCTTC. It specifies CAISDRGDTAGYGYTF.

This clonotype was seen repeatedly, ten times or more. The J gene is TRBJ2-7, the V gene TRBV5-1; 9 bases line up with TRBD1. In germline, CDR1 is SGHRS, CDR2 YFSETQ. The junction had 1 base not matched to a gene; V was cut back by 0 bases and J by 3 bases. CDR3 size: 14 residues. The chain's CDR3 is CASSLGTGVYEQYF. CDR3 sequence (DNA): TGCGCCAGCAGCTTGGGGACAGGGGTCTACGAGCAGTACTTC. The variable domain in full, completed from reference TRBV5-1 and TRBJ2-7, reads KAGVTQTPRYLIKTRGQQVTLSCSPISGHRSVSWYQQTPGQGLQFLFEYFSETQRNKGNFPGRFSGRQFSNSRSEMNVSTLELGDSALYLCASSLGTGVYEQYFGPGTRLTVT.

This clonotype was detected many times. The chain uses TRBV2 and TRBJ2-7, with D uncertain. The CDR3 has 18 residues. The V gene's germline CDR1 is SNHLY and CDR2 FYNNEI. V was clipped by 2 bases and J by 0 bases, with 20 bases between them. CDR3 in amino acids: CASSENHILGRSSYEQYF. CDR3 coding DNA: TGTGCCAGCAGTGAAAATCATATTTTAGGCAGGAGCTCCTACGAGCAGTACTTC.

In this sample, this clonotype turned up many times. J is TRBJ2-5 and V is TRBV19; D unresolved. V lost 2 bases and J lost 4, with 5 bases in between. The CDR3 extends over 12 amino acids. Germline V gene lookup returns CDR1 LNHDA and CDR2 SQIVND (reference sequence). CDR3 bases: TGTGCCAGTAGTATAACCGGAGAGACCCAGTACTTC. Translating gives CASSITGETQYF. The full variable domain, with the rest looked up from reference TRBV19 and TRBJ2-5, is DGGITQSPKYLFRKEGQNVTLSCEQNLNHDAMYWYRQDPGQGLRLIYYSQIVNDFQKGDIAEGYSVSREKKESFPLTVTSAQKNPTAFYLCASSITGETQYFGPGTRLLVL.

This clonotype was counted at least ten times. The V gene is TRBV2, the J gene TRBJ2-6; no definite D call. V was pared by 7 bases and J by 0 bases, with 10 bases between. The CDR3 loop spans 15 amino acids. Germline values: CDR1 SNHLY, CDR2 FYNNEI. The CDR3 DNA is TGTGCCAGCACCGAGACTCTCTCTGGGGCCAACGTCCTGACTTTC. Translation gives CASTETLSGANVLTF.

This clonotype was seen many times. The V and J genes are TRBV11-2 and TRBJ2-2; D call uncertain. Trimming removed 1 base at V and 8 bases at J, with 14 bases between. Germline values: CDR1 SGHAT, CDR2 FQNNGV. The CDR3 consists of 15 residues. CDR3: CASSLVSRFPGELFF. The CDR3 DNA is TGTGCCAGCAGCTTAGTATCCCGTTTCCCTGGGGAGCTGTTTTTT.

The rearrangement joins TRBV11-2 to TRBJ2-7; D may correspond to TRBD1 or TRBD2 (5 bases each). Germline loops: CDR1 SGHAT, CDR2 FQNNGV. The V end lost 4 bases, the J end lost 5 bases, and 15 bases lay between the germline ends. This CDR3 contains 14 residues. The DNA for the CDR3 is TGTGCCAGCAGCTATTCGGGGCGCAGAGACGAGCAGTACTTC. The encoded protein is CASSYSGRRDEQYF.

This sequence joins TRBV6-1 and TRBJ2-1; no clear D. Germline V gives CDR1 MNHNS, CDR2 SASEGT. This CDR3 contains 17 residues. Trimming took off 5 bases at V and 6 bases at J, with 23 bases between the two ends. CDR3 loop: CASSTPLGAWDLNEQFF. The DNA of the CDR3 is TGTGCCAGCAGTACCCCTCTAGGAGCGTGGGATCTCAATGAGCAGTTCTTC.

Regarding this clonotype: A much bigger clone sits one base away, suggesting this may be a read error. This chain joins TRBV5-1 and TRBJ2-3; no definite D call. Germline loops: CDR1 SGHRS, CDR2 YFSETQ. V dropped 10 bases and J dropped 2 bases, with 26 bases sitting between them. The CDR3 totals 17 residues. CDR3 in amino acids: CAGGFGSGSRITDTQYF. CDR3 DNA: TGCGCCGGCGGCTTCGGGTCCGGCAGCAGGATCACAGATACGCAGTATTTT.

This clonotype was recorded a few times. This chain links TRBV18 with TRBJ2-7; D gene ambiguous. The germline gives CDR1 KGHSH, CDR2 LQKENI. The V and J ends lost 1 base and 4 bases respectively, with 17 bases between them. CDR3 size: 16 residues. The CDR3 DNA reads TGTGCCAGCTCACCACTCCGAGGAACCTCCGAATACGAGCAGTACTTC. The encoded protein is CASSPLRGTSEYEQYF.